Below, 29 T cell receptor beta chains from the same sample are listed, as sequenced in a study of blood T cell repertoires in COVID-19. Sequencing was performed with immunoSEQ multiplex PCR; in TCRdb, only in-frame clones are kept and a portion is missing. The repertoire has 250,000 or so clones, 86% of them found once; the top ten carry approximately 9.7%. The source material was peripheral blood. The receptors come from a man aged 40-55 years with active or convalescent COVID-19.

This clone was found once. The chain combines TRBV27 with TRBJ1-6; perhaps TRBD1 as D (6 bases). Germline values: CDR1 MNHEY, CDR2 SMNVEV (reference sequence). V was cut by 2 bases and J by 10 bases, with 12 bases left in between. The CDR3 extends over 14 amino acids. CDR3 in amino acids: CASSLIGGPSPLHF. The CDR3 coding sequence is TGTGCCAGCAGTTTAATCGGGGGGCCGTCACCCCTCCACTTT.

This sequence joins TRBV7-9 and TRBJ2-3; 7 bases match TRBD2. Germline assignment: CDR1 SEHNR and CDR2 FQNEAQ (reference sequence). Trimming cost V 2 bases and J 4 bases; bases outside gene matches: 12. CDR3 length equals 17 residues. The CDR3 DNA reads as TGTGCCAGCAGCTTAATAAGGCGAGACACTAGCGCAGATACGCAGTATTTT. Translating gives CASSLIRRDTSADTQYF. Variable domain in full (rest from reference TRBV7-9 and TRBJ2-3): DTGVSQNPRHKITKRGQNVTFRCDPISEHNRLYWYRQTLGQGPEFLTYFQNEAQLEKSRLLSDRFSAERPKGSFSTLEIQRTEQGDSAMYLCASSLIRRDTSADTQYFGPGTRLTVL.

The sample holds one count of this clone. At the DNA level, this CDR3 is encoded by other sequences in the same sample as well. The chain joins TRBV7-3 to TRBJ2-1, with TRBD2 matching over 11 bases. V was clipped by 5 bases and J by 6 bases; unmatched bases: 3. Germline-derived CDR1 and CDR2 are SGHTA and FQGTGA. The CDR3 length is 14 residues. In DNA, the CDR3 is TGTGCCAGCAGCCCCGGACTAGCGGGCAATGAGCAGTTCTTC. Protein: CASSPGLAGNEQFF. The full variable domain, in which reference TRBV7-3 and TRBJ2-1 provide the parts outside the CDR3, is GAGVSQTPSNKVTEKGKYVELRCDPISGHTALYWYRQSLGQGPEFLIYFQGTGAADDSGLPNDRFFAVRPEGSVSTLKIQRTERGDSAVYLCASSPGLAGNEQFFGPGTRLTVL.

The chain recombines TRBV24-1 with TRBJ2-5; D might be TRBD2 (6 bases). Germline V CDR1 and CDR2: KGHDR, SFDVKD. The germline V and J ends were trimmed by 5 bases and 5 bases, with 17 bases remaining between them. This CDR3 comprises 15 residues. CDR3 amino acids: CATSVDSGFGETQYF. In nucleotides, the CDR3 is TGTGCCACCAGTGTTGATAGCGGATTCGGTGAGACCCAGTACTTC.

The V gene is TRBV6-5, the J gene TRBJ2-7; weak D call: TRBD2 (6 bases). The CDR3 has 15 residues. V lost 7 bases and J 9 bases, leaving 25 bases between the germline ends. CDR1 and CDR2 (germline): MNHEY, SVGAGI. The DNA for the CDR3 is TGTGCCAGCACCTCCCGCCGGGACTCCTACCTGGGGCAGTACTTC. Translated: CASTSRRDSYLGQYF.

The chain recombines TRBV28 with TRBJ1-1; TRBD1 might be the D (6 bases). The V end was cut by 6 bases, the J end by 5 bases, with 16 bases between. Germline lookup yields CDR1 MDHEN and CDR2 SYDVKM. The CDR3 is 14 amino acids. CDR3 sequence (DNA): TGTGCCAGCAGCAAGAGAACAGGGTGGACTGAAGCTTTCTTT. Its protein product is CASSKRTGWTEAFF. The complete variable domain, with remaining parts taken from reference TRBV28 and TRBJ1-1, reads DVKVTQSSRYLVKRTGEKVFLECVQDMDHENMFWYRQDPGLGLRLIYFSYDVKMKEKGDIPEGYSVSREKKERFSLILESASTNQTSMYLCASSKRTGWTEAFFGQGTRLTVV.

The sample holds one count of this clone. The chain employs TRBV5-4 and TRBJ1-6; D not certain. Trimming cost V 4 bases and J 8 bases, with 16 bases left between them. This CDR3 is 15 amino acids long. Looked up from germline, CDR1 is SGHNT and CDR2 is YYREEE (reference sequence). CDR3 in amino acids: CASSGIPSSDSPLHF. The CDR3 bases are TGTGCCAGCAGCGGTATCCCCTCCTCGGATTCACCCCTCCACTTT.

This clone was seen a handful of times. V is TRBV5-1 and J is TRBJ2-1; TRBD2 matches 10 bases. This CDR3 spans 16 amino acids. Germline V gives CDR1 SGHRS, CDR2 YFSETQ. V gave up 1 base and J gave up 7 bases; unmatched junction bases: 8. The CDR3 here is CASSLSGGAAMNEQFF. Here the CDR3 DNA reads TGCGCCAGCAGCTTGAGCGGGGGGGCCGCAATGAATGAGCAGTTCTTC.

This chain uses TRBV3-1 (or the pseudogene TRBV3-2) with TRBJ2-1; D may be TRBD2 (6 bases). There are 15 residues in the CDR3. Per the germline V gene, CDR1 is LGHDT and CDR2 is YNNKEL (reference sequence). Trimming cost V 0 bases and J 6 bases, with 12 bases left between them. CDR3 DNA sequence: TGTGCCAGCAGCCAAGATCTGATAGCGGCCAATGAGCAGTTCTTC. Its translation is CASSQDLIAANEQFF.

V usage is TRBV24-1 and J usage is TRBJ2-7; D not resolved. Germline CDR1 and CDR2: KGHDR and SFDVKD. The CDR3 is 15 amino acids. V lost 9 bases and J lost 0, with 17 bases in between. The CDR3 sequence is CATPVTKPSSYEQYF. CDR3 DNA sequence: TGTGCCACCCCAGTCACGAAGCCTAGCTCCTACGAGCAGTACTTC.

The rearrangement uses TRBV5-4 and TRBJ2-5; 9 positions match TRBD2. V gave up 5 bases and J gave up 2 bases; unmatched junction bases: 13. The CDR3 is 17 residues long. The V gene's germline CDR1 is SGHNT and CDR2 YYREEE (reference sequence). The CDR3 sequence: CASRNSAGGRRQETQYF. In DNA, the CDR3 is TGTGCCAGCAGGAACTCTGCGGGGGGGCGGAGGCAAGAGACCCAGTACTTC.

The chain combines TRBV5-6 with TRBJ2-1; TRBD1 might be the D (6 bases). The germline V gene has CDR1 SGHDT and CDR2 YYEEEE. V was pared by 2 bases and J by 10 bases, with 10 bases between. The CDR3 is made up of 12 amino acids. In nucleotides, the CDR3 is TGTGCCAGCAGCTTCTCCGGGACAGAGCAGTTCTTC. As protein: CASSFSGTEQFF.

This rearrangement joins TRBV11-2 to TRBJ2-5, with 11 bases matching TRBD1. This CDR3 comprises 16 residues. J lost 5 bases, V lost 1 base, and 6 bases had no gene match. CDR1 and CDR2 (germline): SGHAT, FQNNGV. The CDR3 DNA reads TGTGCCAGCAGCTTAGCGAGGACAGGGGGCTCGGAGACCCAGTACTTC. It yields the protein CASSLARTGGSETQYF.

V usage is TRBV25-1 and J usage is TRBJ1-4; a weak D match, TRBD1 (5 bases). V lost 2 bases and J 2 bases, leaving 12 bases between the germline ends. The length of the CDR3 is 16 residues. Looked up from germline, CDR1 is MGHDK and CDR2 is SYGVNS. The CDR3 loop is CASSEGGVGTNEKLFF. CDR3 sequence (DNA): TGTGCCAGCAGTGAAGGAGGGGTAGGGACTAATGAAAAACTGTTTTTT. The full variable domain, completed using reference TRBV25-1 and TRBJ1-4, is EADIYQTPRYLVIGTGKKITLECSQTMGHDKMYWYQQDPGMELHLIHYSYGVNSTEKGDLSSESTVSRIRTEHFPLTLESARPSHTSQYLCASSEGGVGTNEKLFFGSGTQLSVL.

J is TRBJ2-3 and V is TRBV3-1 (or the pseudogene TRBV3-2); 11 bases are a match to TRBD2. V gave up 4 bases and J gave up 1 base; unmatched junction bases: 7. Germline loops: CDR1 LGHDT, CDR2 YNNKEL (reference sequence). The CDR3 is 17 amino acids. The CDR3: CASSRGTSGRGTDTQYF. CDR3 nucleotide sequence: TGTGCCAGCAGCCGCGGGACTAGCGGTCGGGGCACAGATACGCAGTATTTT.

The CDR3 loop is CATSQNAGAINEKLFF. The DNA for the CDR3 is TGTGCCACCAGCCAAAACGCAGGGGCCATCAATGAAAAACTGTTTTTT. This chain connects TRBV15 to TRBJ1-4, with D possibly TRBD1 on 6 matching bases. The germline V gene has CDR1 LNHNV and CDR2 YYDKDF (reference sequence). The CDR3 runs 16 residues. The V end was cut by 5 bases, the J end by 5 bases, with 18 bases between.

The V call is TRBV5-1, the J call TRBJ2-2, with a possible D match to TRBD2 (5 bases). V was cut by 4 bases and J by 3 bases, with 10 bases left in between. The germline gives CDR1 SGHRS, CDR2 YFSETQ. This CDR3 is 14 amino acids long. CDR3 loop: CASSAMGDTGELFF. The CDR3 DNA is TGCGCCAGCAGCGCCATGGGAGACACCGGGGAGCTGTTTTTT.

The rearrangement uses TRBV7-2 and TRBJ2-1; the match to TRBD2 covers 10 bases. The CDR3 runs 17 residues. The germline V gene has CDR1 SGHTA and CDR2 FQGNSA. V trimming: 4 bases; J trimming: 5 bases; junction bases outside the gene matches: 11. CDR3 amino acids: CASSSRRAGGSNNEQFF. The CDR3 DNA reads TGTGCCAGCAGCTCGAGAAGAGCGGGGGGGTCGAACAATGAGCAGTTCTTC.

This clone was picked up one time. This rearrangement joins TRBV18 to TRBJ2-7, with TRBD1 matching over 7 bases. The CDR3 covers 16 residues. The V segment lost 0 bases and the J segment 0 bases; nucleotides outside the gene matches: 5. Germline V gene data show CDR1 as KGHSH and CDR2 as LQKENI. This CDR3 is CASSPPLTGVSYEQYF. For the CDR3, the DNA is TGTGCCAGCTCACCACCGCTCACAGGGGTCTCCTACGAGCAGTACTTC.

The CDR3 DNA reads TGTGCCAGTAGTTCGGGGGGGAGCTCCTACGAGCAGTACTTC. Translated: CASSSGGSSYEQYF. V gene TRBV19 combines with J gene TRBJ2-7, with TRBD2 identical over 8 bases. The CDR3 runs 14 residues. Trimming took 5 bases from V and 0 from J; bases not matched to a gene: 3. The germline V gene has CDR1 LNHDA and CDR2 SQIVND (reference sequence).

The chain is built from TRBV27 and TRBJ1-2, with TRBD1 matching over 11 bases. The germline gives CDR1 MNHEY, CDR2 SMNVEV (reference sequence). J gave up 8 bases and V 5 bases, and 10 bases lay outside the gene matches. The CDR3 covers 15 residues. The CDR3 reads CASSELGQGGGGYTF. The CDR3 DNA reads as TGTGCCAGCAGTGAATTGGGACAGGGGGGAGGCGGCTACACCTTC.

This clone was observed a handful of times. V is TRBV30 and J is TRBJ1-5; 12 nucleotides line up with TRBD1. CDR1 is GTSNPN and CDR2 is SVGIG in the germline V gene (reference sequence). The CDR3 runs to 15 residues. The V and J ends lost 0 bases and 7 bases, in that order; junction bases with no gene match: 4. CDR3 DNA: TGTGCCTGGAGTGTGGTGGGGACAGGGGGCCAGCCCCAGCATTTT. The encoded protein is CAWSVVGTGGQPQHF. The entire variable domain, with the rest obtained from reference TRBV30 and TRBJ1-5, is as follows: SQTIHQWPATLVQPVGSPLSLECTVEGTSNPNLYWYRQAAGRGLQLLFYSVGIGQISSEVPQNLSASRPQDRQFILSSKKLLLSDSGFYLCAWSVVGTGGQPQHFGDGTRLSIL.

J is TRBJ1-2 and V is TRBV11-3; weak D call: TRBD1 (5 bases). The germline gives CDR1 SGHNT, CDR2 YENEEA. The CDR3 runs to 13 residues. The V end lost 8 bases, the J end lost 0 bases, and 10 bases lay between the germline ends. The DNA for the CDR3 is TGTGCCAGCTCGGCAGGGACTAACTATGGCTACACCTTC. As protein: CASSAGTNYGYTF.

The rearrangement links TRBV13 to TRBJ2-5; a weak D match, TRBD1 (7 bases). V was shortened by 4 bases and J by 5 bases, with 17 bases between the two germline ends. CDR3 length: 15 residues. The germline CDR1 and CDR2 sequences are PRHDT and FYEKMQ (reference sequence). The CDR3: CASSSHSTGRETQYF. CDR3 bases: TGTGCCAGCAGCTCACATTCGACAGGGAGGGAGACCCAGTACTTC.

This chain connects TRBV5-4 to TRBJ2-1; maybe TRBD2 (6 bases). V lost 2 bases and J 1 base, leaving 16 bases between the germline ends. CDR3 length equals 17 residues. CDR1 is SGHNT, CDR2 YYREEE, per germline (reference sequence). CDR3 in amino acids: CASSFTAGSPSYNEQFF. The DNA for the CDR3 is TGTGCCAGCAGCTTTACGGCGGGATCCCCTTCCTACAATGAGCAGTTCTTC.

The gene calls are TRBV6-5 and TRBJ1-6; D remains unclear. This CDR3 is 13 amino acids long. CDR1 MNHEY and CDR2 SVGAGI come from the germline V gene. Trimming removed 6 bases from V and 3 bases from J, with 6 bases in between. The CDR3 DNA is TGTGCCAGCAGGGGCCTCTATAATTCACCCCTCCACTTT. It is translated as CASRGLYNSPLHF.

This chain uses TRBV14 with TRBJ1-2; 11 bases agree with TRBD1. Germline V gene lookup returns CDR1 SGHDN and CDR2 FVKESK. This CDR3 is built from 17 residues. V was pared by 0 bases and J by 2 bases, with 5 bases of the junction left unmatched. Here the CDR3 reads CASSQDMWDRGNYGYTF. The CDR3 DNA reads TGTGCCAGCAGCCAAGATATGTGGGACAGGGGGAACTATGGCTACACCTTC.

As DNA, the CDR3 is TGCGCCAGCAGTCGTAACCGGGAGACCTATGGCTACACCTTC. This encodes CASSRNRETYGYTF. The rearrangement joins TRBV23-1 to TRBJ1-2; unclear D gene. TRBV23-1 qualifies as an ORF whose function is uncertain. This CDR3 region has 14 residues. The V and J ends lost 4 bases and 4 bases respectively, with 13 bases between them.

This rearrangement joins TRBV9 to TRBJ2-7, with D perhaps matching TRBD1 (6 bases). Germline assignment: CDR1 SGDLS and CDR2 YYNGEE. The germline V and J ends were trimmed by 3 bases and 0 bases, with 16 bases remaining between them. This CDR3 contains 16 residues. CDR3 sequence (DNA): TGTGCCAGCAGCGGAGGACAGAATTTAGCCTCCTACGAGCAGTACTTC. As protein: CASSGGQNLASYEQYF. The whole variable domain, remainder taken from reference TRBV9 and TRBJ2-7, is DSGVTQTPKHLITATGQRVTLRCSPRSGDLSVYWYQQSLDQGLQFLIQYYNGEERAKGNILERFSAQQFPDLHSELNLSSLELGDSALYFCASSGGQNLASYEQYFGPGTRLTVT.